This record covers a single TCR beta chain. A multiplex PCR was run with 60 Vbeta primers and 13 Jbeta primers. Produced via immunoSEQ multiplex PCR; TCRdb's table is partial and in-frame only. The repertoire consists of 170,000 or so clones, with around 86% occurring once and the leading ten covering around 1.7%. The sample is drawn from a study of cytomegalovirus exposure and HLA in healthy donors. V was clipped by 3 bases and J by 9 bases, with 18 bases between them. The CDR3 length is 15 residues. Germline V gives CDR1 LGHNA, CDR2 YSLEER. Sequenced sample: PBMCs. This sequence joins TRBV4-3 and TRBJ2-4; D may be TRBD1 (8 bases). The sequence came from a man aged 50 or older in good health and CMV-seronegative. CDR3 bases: TGCGCCAGCAGCCACCTCGACAGGGGCGGGAGCATTCAGTACTTC. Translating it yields CASSHLDRGGSIQYF.